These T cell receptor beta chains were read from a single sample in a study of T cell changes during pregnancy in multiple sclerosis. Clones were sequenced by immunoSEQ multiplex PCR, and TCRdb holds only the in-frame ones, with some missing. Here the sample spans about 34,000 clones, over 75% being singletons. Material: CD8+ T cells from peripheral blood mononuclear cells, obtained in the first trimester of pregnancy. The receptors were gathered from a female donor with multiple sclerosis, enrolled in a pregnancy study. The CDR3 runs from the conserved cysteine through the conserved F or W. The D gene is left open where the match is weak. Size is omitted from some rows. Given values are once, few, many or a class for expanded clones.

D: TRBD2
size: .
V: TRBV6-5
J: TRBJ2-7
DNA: TGTGCCAGCAGTCCAACTAGCGGGAGCTCCTACGAGCAGTACTTC
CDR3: CASSPTSGSSYEQYF

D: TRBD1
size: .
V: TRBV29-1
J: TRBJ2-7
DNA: TGCAGCGCCAGAGACAGGGATGGAGGTTACGAGCAGTACTTC
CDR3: CSARDRDGGYEQYF

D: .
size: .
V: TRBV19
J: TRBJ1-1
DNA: TGTGCCAGTAGTATCTCCAGGAACACTGAAGCTTTCTTT
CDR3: CASSISRNTEAFF

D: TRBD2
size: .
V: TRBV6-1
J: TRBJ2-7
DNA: TGTGCCAGCAGTGAAACGTCTACTAGCGGATCCTACGAGCAGTACTTC
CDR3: CASSETSTSGSYEQYF

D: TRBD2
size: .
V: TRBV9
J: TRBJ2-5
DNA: TGTGCCAGCAGCGTCAGCGGGAGGGCCTCAGAGACCCAGTACTTC
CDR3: CASSVSGRASETQYF

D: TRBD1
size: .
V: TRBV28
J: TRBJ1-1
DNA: TGTGCCAGCAGTTTTCGAGGGGGCCGTACTGAAGCTTTCTTT
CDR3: CASSFRGGRTEAFF

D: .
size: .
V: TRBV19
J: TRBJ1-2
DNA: TGTGCCAGTAGTATAGGTACACGTTCCTTAAACTATGGCTACACCTTC
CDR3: CASSIGTRSLNYGYTF

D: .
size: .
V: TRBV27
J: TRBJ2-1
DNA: TGTGCCAGCAGTTTAGTCGGGGATGAGCAGTTCTTC
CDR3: CASSLVGDEQFF

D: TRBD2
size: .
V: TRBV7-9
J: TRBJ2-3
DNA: TGTGCCAGCAGTCCCGGGACTAGCCTCACAGATACGCAGTATTTT
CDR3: CASSPGTSLTDTQYF

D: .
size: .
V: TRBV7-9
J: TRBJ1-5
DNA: TGTGCAACCTCACCAGCAGGGGACCCTGATCAGCCCCAGCATTTT
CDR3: CATSPAGDPDQPQHF

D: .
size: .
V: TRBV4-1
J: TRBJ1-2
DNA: TGCGCCAGCAGCCAAGATCCATGGGGGGGCGACTATGGCTACACCTTC
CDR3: CASSQDPWGGDYGYTF

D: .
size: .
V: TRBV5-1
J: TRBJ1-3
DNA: TGCGCCAGCAGCTTGAGGACAGCGGATGGAAACACCATATATTTT
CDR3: CASSLRTADGNTIYF

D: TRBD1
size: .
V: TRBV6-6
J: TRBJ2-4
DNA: TGTGCCAGCAGTTACTCAGGGGGCGCCCCAAACATTCAGTACTTC
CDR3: CASSYSGGAPNIQYF

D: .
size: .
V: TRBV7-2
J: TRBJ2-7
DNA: TGTGCCAGCAGCTTAGCTGCCCCCCAATGGAGCTCCTACGAGCAGTACTTC
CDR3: CASSLAAPQWSSYEQYF

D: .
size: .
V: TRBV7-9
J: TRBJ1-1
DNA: TGTGCCAGCAGCGCCGGGAGGGAGAACACTGAAGCTTTCTTT
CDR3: CASSAGRENTEAFF

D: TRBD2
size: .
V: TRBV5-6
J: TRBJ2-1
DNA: TGTGCCAGCAGCTTGGGAGTAGTACTAGCGGGAGCAAATGAGCAGTTCTTC
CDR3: CASSLGVVLAGANEQFF

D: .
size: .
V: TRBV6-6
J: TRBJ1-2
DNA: TGTGCCAGCAGTCCCAACAGGTCGCCTAACTATGGCTACACCTTC
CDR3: CASSPNRSPNYGYTF

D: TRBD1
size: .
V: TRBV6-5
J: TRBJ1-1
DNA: TGTGCCACTTACAGGGGGCCGGAAGCTTTCTTT
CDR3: CATYRGPEAFF

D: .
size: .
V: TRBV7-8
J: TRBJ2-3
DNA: TGTGCCAGCAGGTTTAGAGGCGGGATTCGCACAGATACGCAGTATTTT
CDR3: CASRFRGGIRTDTQYF

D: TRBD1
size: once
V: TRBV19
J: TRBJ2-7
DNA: TGTGCCAGTAGTATGGGTGAGGGGGCTGGAGTCTACGAGCAGTACTTC
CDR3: CASSMGEGAGVYEQYF

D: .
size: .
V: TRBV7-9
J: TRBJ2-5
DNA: TGTGCCAGCAGCTTAAGCATAGAAGAGACCCAGTACTTC
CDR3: CASSLSIEETQYF

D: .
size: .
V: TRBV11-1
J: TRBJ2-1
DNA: TGTGCCAGCAGCTTAGACAGGGTCACCTACAATGAGCAGTTCTTC
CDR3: CASSLDRVTYNEQFF

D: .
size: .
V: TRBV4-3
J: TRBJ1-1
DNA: TGCGCCAGCAGCCAAGGGAGGATTATGAACACTGAAGCTTTCTTT
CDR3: CASSQGRIMNTEAFF

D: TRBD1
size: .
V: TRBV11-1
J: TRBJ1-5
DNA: TGTGCCAGCAGCTCAGGGGGAAATCAGCCCCAGCATTTT
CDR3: CASSSGGNQPQHF

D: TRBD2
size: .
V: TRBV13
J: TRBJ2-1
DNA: TGTGCCAGCAGCTTAGTCAGCGGGGCCTACAATGAGCAGTTCTTC
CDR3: CASSLVSGAYNEQFF

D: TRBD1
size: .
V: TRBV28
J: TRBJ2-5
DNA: TGTGCCAGCAGTCCCAGGGACAGAGAGACCCAGTACTTC
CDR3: CASSPRDRETQYF

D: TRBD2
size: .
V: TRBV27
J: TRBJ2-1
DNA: TGTGCCAGCAGTTTACGTCTAGCGGGGAAGCAGTTCTTC
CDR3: CASSLRLAGKQFF

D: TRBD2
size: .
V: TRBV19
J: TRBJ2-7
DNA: TGTGCCAGTAGTATTAGCGGGAGCTCCTACGAGCAGTACTTC
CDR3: CASSISGSSYEQYF

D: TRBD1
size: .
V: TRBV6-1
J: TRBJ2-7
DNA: TGTGCCAGCAGTGTGGGACAGACCTACGAGCAGTACTTC
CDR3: CASSVGQTYEQYF